This T cell receptor (beta chain) was recovered during a study of CD8 T cells in ankylosing spondylitis. The V gene's germline CDR1 is DFQATT and CDR2 SNEGSKA (reference sequence). The CDR3 extends over 14 amino acids. V lost 1 base and J 6 bases, leaving 14 bases between the germline ends. This clonotype has a count of ten or more. Its specificity is unknown. TCRdb passed the 5' RACE reads through MiXCR, listing each CDR3 protein once. The data hold 500,000 or so distinct CDR3 sequences, with approximately 5.3% observed a single time. General study points: For ankylosing spondylitis blood, a TCR beta motif of eight or nine highly homologous variants appeared characteristic.

Sequenced: blood, either unsorted or a sorted T cell fraction (not recorded which). The sequence was obtained from a male donor with ankylosing spondylitis. This chain connects TRBV20-1 to TRBJ2-3; weak D call: TRBD2 (6 bases). The CDR3 DNA sequence: TGCAGTGCTAGAGTGGGTAGCGGTGGGGATACGCAGTATTTT. Protein: CSARVGSGGDTQYF.